A single T cell receptor (beta chain) is shown here with its context. This sample stems from a study of blood T cell repertoires in COVID-19. Methods used by the authors: The authors estimated nucleated cell counts from reference gene primer amplification. Only in-frame clones appear in the TCRdb table, and some are missing; sequencing was by immunoSEQ multiplex PCR. Clonal size and the V and J genes are those of that table, whereas D and trimming came from the DNA. This table has around 140,000 clones, roughly 85% appearing once. The CDR3 is 14 amino acids. Germline CDR1 is KGHDR and CDR2 is SFDVKD. V was clipped by 8 bases and J by 3 bases, with 15 bases between them.

Sequencing used peripheral blood. The gene calls are TRBV24-1 and TRBJ1-1; D is undetermined. The receptor's source is a human donor with acute or convalescent COVID-19. The donor label of this sample is uncertain. CDR3 coding DNA: TGTGCCACCAAACCCCGGGAGGGAGACACTGAAGCTTTCTTT. This codes for CATKPREGDTEAFF.